One and the same sample provided the 15 T cell receptor beta chains below, sequenced in a study of CD8+ T cells in alopecia areata. Treatment defined: oral pan-JAK inhibitor, 5-10 mg twice daily. As the sequencing template, cDNA was produced by extracting RNA and reverse transcribing it. Sequenced by immunoSEQ multiplex PCR; TCRdb stores in-frame clones only, minus some. The sample has about 210,000 clones, more than 45% seen once. Sequences were derived from CD4+ T cells sorted from blood, sampled at week 4, from a patient treated with tofacitinib. The receptor source for this set is a human donor with alopecia areata.

This clone was seen more than once but under ten times. V gene TRBV29-1 combines with J gene TRBJ2-7; D is possibly TRBD2 (5 bases). The CDR3 consists of 12 residues. Between the trimmed V and J ends, which lost 3 bases and 6 bases, there was a span of 12 bases. CDR1 SQVTM and CDR2 ANQGSEA come from the germline V gene. The CDR3 sequence is CSVDVRAGEQYF. DNA for the CDR3: TGCAGCGTTGATGTCCGGGCGGGCGAGCAGTACTTC.

Here the CDR3 DNA reads TGCGCCAGCAGTGATCGGGAGAAGGGGACCCAGTACTTC. This encodes CASSDREKGTQYF. The V and J genes are TRBV10-2 and TRBJ2-5; D is possibly TRBD2 (6 bases). This CDR3 is 13 amino acids long. The V end lost 3 bases, the J end lost 7 bases, and 12 bases lay between the germline ends. CDR1 WSHSY and CDR2 SAAADI come from the germline V gene.

This clone showed up just a few times. The chain uses TRBV5-6 and TRBJ2-1; TRBD2 matches 7 bases. The germline V gene encodes CDR1 SGHDT and CDR2 YYEEEE. This CDR3 is 17 amino acids long. V lost 0 bases to trimming and J lost 6 bases; unmatched junction nucleotides: 12. CDR3 bases: TGTGCCAGCAGCTTGGAGGCTAGCGGCGCCCATTTCAATGAGCAGTTCTTC. Amino acid sequence: CASSLEASGAHFNEQFF. The whole variable domain, filled in from reference TRBV5-6 and TRBJ2-1, reads DAGVTQSPTHLIKTRGQQVTLRCSPKSGHDTVSWYQQALGQGPQFIFQYYEEEERQRGNFPDRFSGHQFPNYSSELNVNALLLGDSALYLCASSLEASGAHFNEQFFGPGTRLTVL.

The rearrangement joins TRBV5-1 to TRBJ2-7, with TRBD2 matching over 11 bases. V lost 3 bases, J lost 0 bases, and 5 bases stayed unmatched. The CDR3 is 16 amino acids. CDR1 is SGHRS and CDR2 is YFSETQ in the germline V gene. This CDR3 reads CASSWELAGASYEQYF. The CDR3 DNA is TGCGCCAGCAGCTGGGAACTAGCGGGGGCCTCCTACGAGCAGTACTTC.

The chain has TRBV5-6 and TRBJ2-1, with 9 bases aligning to TRBD1. The CDR3 extends over 13 amino acids. V was pared by 3 bases and J by 8 bases, with 3 bases of the junction left unmatched. Germline V gene sequence: CDR1 SGHDT, CDR2 YYEEEE. DNA of the CDR3: TGTGCCAGCAGCTGGGACAGGGCCGATGAGCAGTTCTTC. It yields the protein CASSWDRADEQFF.

V is TRBV29-1 and J is TRBJ2-1, with TRBD2 identical over 11 bases. The CDR3 covers 15 residues. Germline V CDR1 and CDR2: SQVTM, ANQGSEA. The ends lost 4 bases at V and 9 bases at J; junction bases unmatched: 11. Written as DNA, the CDR3 is TGCAGCGTTGCCCAGCTAGCGGGGGGCCGGGGTGAGCAGTTCTTC. Translation gives CSVAQLAGGRGEQFF.

The V and J genes are TRBV20-1 and TRBJ1-2, with 8 bases fitting TRBD1. This CDR3 has 11 residues. The germline V gene has CDR1 DFQATT and CDR2 SNEGSKA (reference sequence). The V segment lost 6 bases and the J segment 8 bases; nucleotides outside the gene matches: 5. CDR3 coding DNA: TGCAGTGCCCAGGGGGCTGAAGGCTACACCTTC. It yields the protein CSAQGAEGYTF.

The chain combines TRBV11-2 with TRBJ2-7; 7 bases map to TRBD2. CDR3 length equals 15 residues. Germline-derived CDR1 and CDR2 are SGHAT and FQNNGV. V trimming: 5 bases; J trimming: 8 bases; junction bases outside the gene matches: 15. CDR3 loop: CASSRGEGLSTQQYF. The CDR3 nucleotides read TGTGCCAGCAGCCGGGGGGAGGGGCTATCTACGCAGCAGTACTTC.

The genes are TRBV7-2 and TRBJ1-5; D is unclear. The germline V and J ends were trimmed by 0 bases and 4 bases, with 4 bases remaining between them. This CDR3 is built from 13 residues. Germline CDR1 is SGHTA and CDR2 is FQGNSA. The CDR3 bases are TGTGCCAGCAGCTTAGCTCAGAATCAGCCCCAGCATTTT. This sequence encodes CASSLAQNQPQHF.

The V and J genes are TRBV4-3 and TRBJ2-1; D may be TRBD2 (5 bases). V gave up 2 bases and J gave up 8 bases, with 22 bases separating them. CDR3 size: 17 residues. Germline V CDR1 and CDR2: LGHNA, YSLEER. The CDR3 spells CASSQSVRGTSGDEQFF. The CDR3 region has the DNA TGCGCCAGCAGCCAATCCGTACGGGGAACCTCTGGCGATGAGCAGTTCTTC.

The chain links TRBV9 to TRBJ2-7, with a weak D call TRBD2 (5 bases). The V gene's germline CDR1 is SGDLS and CDR2 YYNGEE. This CDR3 has 15 residues. The V end was cut by 1 base, the J end by 4 bases, with 15 bases between. The CDR3 reads CASSVSAVGSYEQYF. The DNA for the CDR3 is TGTGCCAGCAGCGTATCAGCGGTGGGGAGTTACGAGCAGTACTTC. Full variable domain (outside the CDR3, taken from reference TRBV9 and TRBJ2-7): DSGVTQTPKHLITATGQRVTLRCSPRSGDLSVYWYQQSLDQGLQFLIQYYNGEERAKGNILERFSAQQFPDLHSELNLSSLELGDSALYFCASSVSAVGSYEQYFGPGTRLTVT.

The chain joins TRBV6-5 to TRBJ2-5; D uncertain. This CDR3 is built from 14 residues. Trimming cost V 2 bases and J 0 bases, with 7 bases left between them. Per germline, CDR1 MNHEY and CDR2 SVGAGI. The chain's CDR3 is CASSYDMYQETQYF. In DNA, the CDR3 is TGTGCCAGCAGTTACGACATGTACCAAGAGACCCAGTACTTC.

The chain is built from TRBV5-1 and TRBJ1-1, with a weak D call TRBD1 (6 bases). Germline V gene lookup returns CDR1 SGHRS and CDR2 YFSETQ. The CDR3 has 14 amino acids. V lost 4 bases and J lost 4, with 14 bases in between. CDR3 region: CASSIIQGSTEAFF. CDR3 in DNA: TGCGCCAGCAGCATAATACAGGGATCCACTGAAGCTTTCTTT.

The V and J genes are TRBV29-1 and TRBJ1-2; no firm D call. V was cut by 2 bases and J by 4 bases, with 14 bases left in between. CDR3 length: 14 residues. CDR1 and CDR2 from the germline V gene are SQVTM and ANQGSEA. The chain's CDR3 is CSVEPTIRIYGYTF. CDR3 sequence (DNA): TGCAGCGTTGAACCAACAATACGGATCTATGGCTACACCTTC.

The chain has TRBV7-2 and TRBJ2-7; tentatively, D is TRBD1 or TRBD2 (5 bases each). The CDR3 runs 13 residues. Germline CDR1 reads SGHTA; CDR2 reads FQGNSA. The V end lost 6 bases, the J end lost 2 bases, and 11 bases lay between the germline ends. The CDR3 DNA sequence: TGTGCCAGCAGGGGACCAGCTCCCTACGAGCAGTACTTC. It is translated as CASRGPAPYEQYF.